These 25 T cell receptor beta chains were all obtained from the same sample, sequenced in a study of T cell responses to AZD1222 COVID-19 vaccine. The assay was immunoSEQ multiplex PCR, and TCRdb's table has in-frame clones only and misses some. The sample has 150,000 to 200,000 clones, about 89% seen once; the top ten hold approximately 1.6%. Specimen: peripheral blood, collected on day 0 of AZD1222 vaccination. The receptors stem from an adult in good health.

This clone has just a few counts. This chain links TRBV5-1 with TRBJ2-2, with a tentative D call TRBD1 (6 bases). CDR1 is SGHRS and CDR2 is YFSETQ in the germline V gene. Trimming shortened V by 4 bases and J by 0 bases, and 13 bases separated the two germline ends. The CDR3 has 16 amino acids. The CDR3 loop reads CASSPTGSSNTGELFF. The CDR3 nucleotides read TGCGCCAGCAGCCCGACAGGATCTTCGAACACCGGGGAGCTGTTTTTT.

The chain joins TRBV4-3 to TRBJ2-7; 7 nucleotides align to TRBD1. Germline CDR1 is LGHNA and CDR2 is YSLEER. This CDR3 spans 15 amino acids. V shed 0 bases, J shed 7 bases, and the junction held 9 bases outside the gene matches. For the CDR3, the DNA is TGCGCCAGCAGCCAAGATTGGACAGGCCCCCTGGAGCAGTACTTC. Encoded protein: CASSQDWTGPLEQYF.

The chain couples TRBV11-2 to TRBJ2-1; tentative D call: TRBD2 (5 bases). The V gene lost 7 bases and the J gene lost 3 bases, with 16 bases spanning the gap. The CDR3 length is 15 residues. The germline CDR1 and CDR2 sequences are SGHAT and FQNNGV. In DNA, the CDR3 is TGTGCCAGCACCCTCGGGGTCGGTGGCTACAATGAGCAGTTCTTC. It encodes CASTLGVGGYNEQFF. Full variable domain (outside the CDR3, taken from reference TRBV11-2 and TRBJ2-1): EAGVAQSPRYKIIEKRQSVAFWCNPISGHATLYWYQQILGQGPKLLIQFQNNGVVDDSQLPKDRFSAERLKGVDSTLKIQPAKLEDSAVYLCASTLGVGGYNEQFFGPGTRLTVL.

The chain combines TRBV28 with TRBJ1-1; D call uncertain. The CDR3 has 17 residues. The V and J ends lost 4 bases and 2 bases respectively, with 20 bases between them. CDR1 and CDR2 from the germline V gene are MDHEN and SYDVKM. The CDR3: CASSYQHLSDLNTEAFF. In DNA, the CDR3 is TGTGCCAGCAGTTATCAGCATTTGTCTGATCTTAACACTGAAGCTTTCTTT.

The V call is TRBV11-2, the J call TRBJ1-1; D remains unclear. The germline gives CDR1 SGHAT, CDR2 FQNNGV. Trimming shortened V by 5 bases and J by 5 bases, and 6 bases separated the two germline ends. CDR3 length equals 11 residues. CDR3 in amino acids: CASSPYTEAFF. As DNA, the CDR3 is TGTGCCAGCAGCCCCTATACTGAAGCTTTCTTT.

The DNA of the CDR3 is TGTGCCAGCACCGACAGGCAGGGCTTGCCAGGGTTTGCCTACGAGCAGTACTTC. This encodes CASTDRQGLPGFAYEQYF. The chain carries TRBV6-4 and TRBJ2-7; perhaps TRBD1 as D (6 bases). Trimming shortened V by 7 bases and J by 2 bases, and 27 bases separated the two germline ends. Germline CDR1 reads MRHNA; CDR2 reads SNTAGT. The CDR3 has 18 residues.

The chain is built from TRBV24-1 and TRBJ2-7; D unclear. This CDR3 is built from 13 residues. Germline values: CDR1 KGHDR, CDR2 SFDVKD. V gave up 5 bases and J gave up 2 bases, with 9 bases separating them. CDR3 sequence: CATSVARAYEQYV. The CDR3 bases are TGTGCCACCAGTGTGGCAAGAGCCTACGAGCAGTACGTC.

V gene TRBV12-3 or TRBV12-4 combines with J gene TRBJ1-6, with unresolved D. V dropped 1 base and J dropped 10 bases, with 8 bases sitting between them. This CDR3 region has 13 residues. In nucleotides, the CDR3 is TGTGCCAGCAGTTTAGGGTCGGACTCACCCCTCCACTTT. This sequence encodes CASSLGSDSPLHF.

The rearrangement uses TRBV18 and TRBJ1-2; 7 bases agree with TRBD1. The CDR3 contains 18 residues. After removal of 0 bases from V and 0 bases from J, the junction contained 10 bases not matched to a gene. Germline values: CDR1 KGHSH, CDR2 LQKENI. The CDR3 bases are TGTGCCAGCTCACCACCGGGCGAGGGGGCCGCCACTAACTATGGCTACACCTTC. Its translation: CASSPPGEGAATNYGYTF. The whole variable domain, filled in from reference TRBV18 and TRBJ1-2, reads NAGVMQNPRHLVRRRGQEARLRCSPMKGHSHVYWYRQLPEEGLKFMVYLQKENIIDESGMPKERFSAEFPKEGPSILRIQQVVRGDSAAYFCASSPPGEGAATNYGYTFGSGTRLTVV.

The J gene is TRBJ1-4, the V gene TRBV10-3; the D is unclear. The CDR3 is made up of 13 amino acids. The germline CDR1 and CDR2 sequences are ENHRY and SYGVKD. Trimming cost V 8 bases and J 5 bases, with 12 bases left between them. CDR3 DNA: TGTGCCATCGCATCCGGACTGAATGAAAAACTGTTTTTT. Translation: CAIASGLNEKLFF.

CDR3 DNA: TGTGCCAGCAGTCGCCCGGACAGCAATGAGCAGTTCTTC. It is translated as CASSRPDSNEQFF. The rearrangement links TRBV7-2 to TRBJ2-1, with D possibly matching TRBD1 (6 bases). Germline V lookup: CDR1 SGHTA, CDR2 FQGNSA. The germline V and J ends were trimmed by 6 bases and 6 bases, with 12 bases remaining between them. CDR3 length: 13 amino acids.

The J gene is TRBJ2-1, the V gene TRBV27, with 14 bases matching TRBD2. The CDR3 sequence is 17 residues long. J gave up 6 bases and V 5 bases, and 9 bases lay outside the gene matches. Germline CDR1 is MNHEY and CDR2 is SMNVEV (reference sequence). As DNA, the CDR3 is TGTGCCAGCAGTCCCTCCCTGGGACTAGCGGGGGTCAATGAGCAGTTCTTC. This codes for CASSPSLGLAGVNEQFF.

This clone appeared once. The chain joins TRBV3-1 (or the pseudogene TRBV3-2) to TRBJ1-1; TRBD1 might be the D (6 bases). The ends were cut back, 0 bases at V and 4 bases at J, with 21 bases in the middle. The CDR3 totals 18 residues. Germline-derived CDR1 and CDR2 are LGHDT and YNNKEL (reference sequence). Here the CDR3 DNA reads TGTGCCAGCAGCCAAGAATTAAGGGACATAGATAGGGGCACTGAAGCTTTCTTT. Encoded protein: CASSQELRDIDRGTEAFF.

V and J are TRBV5-6 and TRBJ1-3; 7 nucleotides agree with TRBD1. V shed 4 bases and J 4 bases; nucleotides not matched to a gene: 11. Germline lookup yields CDR1 SGHDT and CDR2 YYEEEE. This CDR3 has 16 amino acids. The CDR3 nucleotides read TGTGCCAGCAGCCACCCGCGGACAGGACCGGGAAACACCATATATTTT. Protein product: CASSHPRTGPGNTIYF.

The chain uses TRBV6-5 and TRBJ2-7; D possibly corresponds to TRBD1 (8 bases). This CDR3 spans 15 amino acids. The germline V gene encodes CDR1 MNHEY and CDR2 SVGAGI. V dropped 7 bases and J dropped 3 bases, with 19 bases sitting between them. The CDR3 DNA sequence: TGTGCCAGCAACGTACAGGGGGGGGCGATCTACGAGCAGTACTTC. Protein product: CASNVQGGAIYEQYF.

The chain joins TRBV1 to TRBJ2-7; the table's TRBD1 call for D was not verified on the DNA. TRBV1 is designated a pseudogene. CDR3 size: 18 residues. CDR3 nucleotides: TGCACCAGCAGCCAAGAATCAGGGGTCTCGCGGTCCCGCTACGAGCAGTACGTC. It yields the protein CTSSQESGVSRSRYEQYV.

The gene calls are TRBV25-1 and TRBJ2-7; TRBD2 is a possible D gene (5 bases). V lost 6 bases, J lost 2 bases, and 14 bases lay in between. Per the germline V gene, CDR1 is MGHDK and CDR2 is SYGVNS. This CDR3 has 14 amino acids. The CDR3 here is CASRHTGDTYEQYF. The CDR3 bases are TGTGCCAGCAGACACACCGGGGATACCTACGAGCAGTACTTC.

The chain employs TRBV11-2 and TRBJ2-1, with 7 positions matching TRBD1. This CDR3 contains 15 residues. Germline CDR1 reads SGHAT; CDR2 reads FQNNGV. The V and J ends lost 4 bases and 3 bases, in that order; junction bases with no gene match: 6. The CDR3 DNA is TGTGCCAGCAGCTCCAACCAGGGGGTCTACAATGAGCAGTTCTTC. This codes for CASSSNQGVYNEQFF.

V usage is TRBV28 and J usage is TRBJ1-2; weak D call: TRBD1 (5 bases). This CDR3 is 14 amino acids long. Trimming removed 5 bases from V and 5 bases from J, with 15 bases in between. CDR1 is MDHEN and CDR2 is SYDVKM in the germline V gene. The CDR3 DNA reads TGTGCCAGCAGTCTAGTCGGTCAGGGTTATGGCTACACCTTC. As protein: CASSLVGQGYGYTF.

Points on this clone: This specimen includes other DNA sequences encoding the same CDR3. The chain couples TRBV29-1 to TRBJ1-1; D is possibly TRBD1 (5 bases). The germline gives CDR1 SQVTM, CDR2 ANQGSEA. V lost 1 base, J lost 2 bases, and 8 bases lay in between. The CDR3 spans 13 residues. CDR3 amino acids: CSVEGTLNTEAFF. CDR3 bases: TGCAGCGTTGAAGGGACACTAAACACTGAAGCTTTCTTT.

The chain combines TRBV5-1 with TRBJ2-1, with 9 bases identical to TRBD2. V trimming: 2 bases; J trimming: 0 bases; junction bases outside the gene matches: 6. Germline CDR1 is SGHRS and CDR2 is YFSETQ. The CDR3 has 17 residues. This CDR3 reads CASSFLSGRYSYNEQFF. CDR3 nucleotide sequence: TGCGCCAGCAGCTTTCTAAGCGGGAGGTACTCCTACAATGAGCAGTTCTTC.

The chain couples TRBV27 to TRBJ1-2, with 9 bases lining up with TRBD1. This CDR3 has 13 amino acids. Germline loops: CDR1 MNHEY, CDR2 SMNVEV (reference sequence). V lost 5 bases, J lost 8 bases, and 6 bases stayed unmatched. The DNA of the CDR3 is TGTGCCAGCAGTCCGGGACAGGGAAGGGGCTACACCTTC. This gives the protein CASSPGQGRGYTF.

V and J are TRBV5-1 and TRBJ2-2; D might be TRBD1 (6 bases). CDR3 length: 17 amino acids. Germline V gene sequence: CDR1 SGHRS, CDR2 YFSETQ. The germline V and J ends were trimmed by 0 bases and 3 bases, with 15 bases remaining between them. This chain's CDR3 is CASSLAAEAGDTGELFF. CDR3 DNA: TGCGCCAGCAGCTTGGCTGCGGAGGCAGGGGACACCGGGGAGCTGTTTTTT.

The J gene is TRBJ1-2, the V gene TRBV3-1 (or the pseudogene TRBV3-2); 10 bases fit TRBD1. Germline V lookup: CDR1 LGHDT, CDR2 YNNKEL (reference sequence). The CDR3 contains 14 residues. The J segment lost 8 bases and the V segment lost 4 bases, leaving 7 bases of the junction unmatched. The CDR3 DNA sequence: TGTGCCAGCAGCCCCGAAGACAGGGGGCGAGGCTACACCTTC. Translated: CASSPEDRGRGYTF.

In its sample, this clone was seen once. V gene TRBV30 combines with J gene TRBJ1-1, with D possibly being TRBD1 (6 bases). Germline values: CDR1 GTSNPN, CDR2 SVGIG (reference sequence). Trimming took 8 bases from V and 5 from J, leaving 21 bases between them. The CDR3 is 14 residues long. CDR3 loop: CAQERGSRLTEAFF. The CDR3 coding sequence is TGTGCCCAAGAGAGGGGGAGTAGGCTAACTGAAGCTTTCTTT.